A single sample gave rise to the 26 T cell receptor beta chains below, sequenced in a study of OX40 agonist ivuxolimab in advanced cancers. The protocol was immunoSEQ multiplex PCR, while the TCRdb copy is restricted to in-frame clones and leaves out a portion. The repertoire has over 60,000 clones, around 88% of them found once; the top ten carry 0.8% to 0.9%. This sample comprised CD4+ or CD8+ T cells sorted from blood, obtained in a trial of the OX40 agonist ivuxolimab. The receptors shown here come from an adult with an advanced solid tumor such as melanoma, head and neck, liver or kidney cancer.

The CDR3 sequence is CASSRQAVGQTNEKLFF. The DNA of the CDR3 is TGCGCCAGCAGCCGACAAGCGGTGGGACAGACTAATGAAAAACTGTTTTTT. V gene TRBV4-3 combines with J gene TRBJ1-4; TRBD1 aligns across 7 bases. Germline V CDR1 and CDR2: LGHNA, YSLEER. V gave up 4 bases and J gave up 2 bases; unmatched junction bases: 10. The CDR3 totals 17 residues.

The chain employs TRBV7-9 and TRBJ1-6, with TRBD1 matching 8 bases. Germline values: CDR1 SEHNR, CDR2 FQNEAQ (reference sequence). The CDR3 has 14 amino acids. J was trimmed by 10 bases and V by 5 bases; bases with no gene match: 7. The CDR3 loop reads CASSPQGVVSPLHF. The CDR3 nucleotides are TGTGCCAGCAGCCCACAGGGGGTGGTGTCACCCCTCCACTTT.

J is TRBJ2-3 and V is TRBV19; D perhaps matches TRBD2 (6 bases). The CDR3 is made up of 13 amino acids. V lost 2 bases to trimming and J lost 5 bases, with 8 bases between them. The germline CDR1 and CDR2 sequences are LNHDA and SQIVND (reference sequence). The CDR3 coding sequence is TGTGCCAGTAGTATAAGGCGGGGAGATACGCAGTATTTT. Its translation is CASSIRRGDTQYF.

The chain uses TRBV2 and TRBJ1-5, with 8 bases lining up with TRBD1. CDR1 and CDR2 (germline): SNHLY, FYNNEI. The CDR3 extends over 15 amino acids. The trim removed 4 bases at V and 7 bases at J, leaving 9 bases unmatched. CDR3 coding DNA: TGTGCCAGCAGTGGAGGACAGGGAGTCGGACAGCCCCAGCATTTT. Its translation is CASSGGQGVGQPQHF.

V gene TRBV29-1 combines with J gene TRBJ1-4; D unresolved. Germline values: CDR1 SQVTM, CDR2 ANQGSEA. The ends were cut back, 5 bases at V and 8 bases at J, with 15 bases in the middle. The CDR3 spans 13 residues. The CDR3 bases are TGCAGCGTTAGCTCCCGGCTCTCAGAAAAACTGTTTTTT. It specifies CSVSSRLSEKLFF.

The chain links TRBV6-6 to TRBJ1-1; TRBD1 matches at 7 bases. The CDR3 loop spans 14 amino acids. V lost 6 bases and J lost 2; bases outside the gene matches: 6. Germline V gives CDR1 MNHNY, CDR2 SVGAGI (reference sequence). Here the CDR3 DNA reads TGTGCCAGCAGAAAACAGGGGTTCAACACTGAAGCTTTCTTT. Its translation is CASRKQGFNTEAFF.

CDR3: CASSPSEREANEQFF. In DNA form, the CDR3 reads TGTGCCAGCAGCCCGTCCGAGCGGGAGGCCAATGAGCAGTTCTTC. The gene calls are TRBV27 and TRBJ2-1; the match to TRBD2 covers 9 bases. This CDR3 contains 15 residues. J was trimmed by 6 bases and V by 6 bases; bases with no gene match: 9. Germline CDR1 reads MNHEY; CDR2 reads SMNVEV (reference sequence).

The V call is TRBV28, the J call TRBJ2-7; D is perhaps TRBD1 or TRBD2 (5 bases each). CDR3 length equals 14 residues. Germline assignment: CDR1 MDHEN and CDR2 SYDVKM. V lost 6 bases to trimming and J lost 2 bases, with 14 bases between them. The CDR3 loop reads CASSPGTYPYEQYF. The CDR3 DNA is TGTGCCAGCAGCCCCGGGACGTATCCCTACGAGCAGTACTTC.

The gene calls are TRBV18 and TRBJ2-5, with 10 nucleotides matching TRBD1. V lost 3 bases and J lost 3; bases outside the gene matches: 7. The CDR3 is 16 amino acids. Germline V lookup: CDR1 KGHSH, CDR2 LQKENI. The CDR3 DNA is TGTGCCAGCTCACCCTTCGTTGGGACAGGGGAAGAGACCCAGTACTTC. This encodes CASSPFVGTGEETQYF.

The chain links TRBV5-1 to TRBJ2-1; 12 bases match TRBD2. The germline V gene has CDR1 SGHRS and CDR2 YFSETQ. J lost 8 bases, V lost 4 bases, and 7 bases had no gene match. The length of the CDR3 is 15 residues. The CDR3 sequence: CASSPMLAGGDEQFF. CDR3 nucleotide sequence: TGCGCCAGCAGCCCCATGCTAGCGGGAGGGGATGAGCAGTTCTTC. Looking up the rest from reference TRBV5-1 and TRBJ2-1 gives the full variable domain: KAGVTQTPRYLIKTRGQQVTLSCSPISGHRSVSWYQQTPGQGLQFLFEYFSETQRNKGNFPGRFSGRQFSNSRSEMNVSTLELGDSALYLCASSPMLAGGDEQFFGPGTRLTVL.

V is TRBV6-5 and J is TRBJ1-5; 7 bases match TRBD1. J lost 0 bases, V lost 3 bases, and 5 bases had no gene match. The CDR3 totals 16 residues. Germline V gene data show CDR1 as MNHEY and CDR2 as SVGAGI. Here the CDR3 reads CASSYGDRSSNQPQHF. Here the CDR3 DNA reads TGTGCCAGCAGTTATGGGGACAGAAGTAGCAATCAGCCCCAGCATTTT.

At least ten counts were recorded for this clone. The chain recombines TRBV30 with TRBJ2-4; TRBD2 is a possible D gene (5 bases). V lost 0 bases, J lost 8 bases, and 14 bases lay in between. The CDR3 is 14 amino acids. From germline, CDR1 is GTSNPN and CDR2 SVGIG (reference sequence). In DNA form, the CDR3 reads TGTGCCTGGAGTGTACCCGAGGGTAAGGACATTCAGTACTTC. Translating it yields CAWSVPEGKDIQYF.

V and J are TRBV5-1 and TRBJ1-5; unclear D gene. Germline CDR1 reads SGHRS; CDR2 reads YFSETQ. The CDR3 covers 15 residues. V lost 0 bases and J 0 bases, leaving 7 bases between the germline ends. In DNA form, the CDR3 reads TGCGCCAGCAGCTTGGTAGGAGATAGCAATCAGCCCCAGCATTTT. Translating gives CASSLVGDSNQPQHF. The full variable domain, its missing parts supplied by reference TRBV5-1 and TRBJ1-5, is KAGVTQTPRYLIKTRGQQVTLSCSPISGHRSVSWYQQTPGQGLQFLFEYFSETQRNKGNFPGRFSGRQFSNSRSEMNVSTLELGDSALYLCASSLVGDSNQPQHFGDGTRLSIL.

The chain has TRBV5-1 and TRBJ1-1; D ambiguous. The CDR3 sequence is 13 residues long. Trimming left V 0 bases short and J 3 bases short, with 6 bases between. Germline V gene sequence: CDR1 SGHRS, CDR2 YFSETQ. The CDR3: CASSLETYTEAFF. The CDR3 nucleotides read TGCGCCAGCAGCTTGGAGACTTACACTGAAGCTTTCTTT.

The rearrangement joins TRBV5-1 to TRBJ1-3, with D possibly being TRBD1 (5 bases). This CDR3 contains 14 residues. CDR1 is SGHRS, CDR2 YFSETQ, per germline. Between the trimmed V and J ends, which lost 0 bases and 1 base, there was a span of 5 bases. CDR3 bases: TGCGCCAGCAGCTTGGCAGGGTCTGGAAACACCATATATTTT. Its protein product is CASSLAGSGNTIYF.

The J gene is TRBJ1-3, the V gene TRBV6-5, with unresolved D. Germline V CDR1 and CDR2: MNHEY, SVGAGI. The CDR3 runs to 13 residues. V was trimmed by 0 bases and J by 2 bases, leaving 2 bases between them. This chain's CDR3 is CASSYSTGNTIYF. The CDR3 DNA reads TGTGCCAGCAGTTACTCGACTGGAAACACCATATATTTT.

This clone has only one observation. The V and J genes are TRBV18 and TRBJ1-2; the D gene is possibly TRBD1 (6 bases). CDR1 KGHSH and CDR2 LQKENI come from the germline V gene. The CDR3 covers 14 residues. V was trimmed by 1 base and J by 3 bases, leaving 9 bases between them. CDR3 bases: TGTGCCAGCTCACCACGACAGGCTGACTATGGCTACACCTTC. It codes for CASSPRQADYGYTF.

This chain uses TRBV7-3 with TRBJ1-1, with a tentative D call TRBD1 (5 bases). Looked up from germline, CDR1 is SGHTA and CDR2 is FQGTGA. There are 15 residues in the CDR3. The ends were cut back, 5 bases at V and 0 bases at J, with 13 bases in the middle. The DNA of the CDR3 is TGTGCCAGCAGCGAGGCAGGGACGGTGAACACTGAAGCTTTCTTT. This codes for CASSEAGTVNTEAFF.

V and J are TRBV16 and TRBJ2-3, with 11 bases that match TRBD2. Germline V gives CDR1 KGHSY, CDR2 FQNENV. The CDR3 consists of 18 residues. The V segment lost 7 bases and the J segment 3 bases; nucleotides outside the gene matches: 15. The CDR3 reads CASNRPGLAVESTDTQYF. For the CDR3, the DNA is TGTGCCAGCAACCGCCCGGGACTAGCGGTGGAGTCGACAGATACGCAGTATTTT.

The V call is TRBV5-1, the J call TRBJ2-5; 9 bases match TRBD1. Germline V gene sequence: CDR1 SGHRS, CDR2 YFSETQ. The CDR3 length is 15 residues. V was pared by 4 bases and J by 5 bases, with 9 bases of the junction left unmatched. The CDR3 loop reads CASSKDRGALETQYF. CDR3 bases: TGCGCCAGCAGCAAGGACAGGGGAGCCCTCGAGACCCAGTACTTC. The full variable domain, with the rest looked up from reference TRBV5-1 and TRBJ2-5, is KAGVTQTPRYLIKTRGQQVTLSCSPISGHRSVSWYQQTPGQGLQFLFEYFSETQRNKGNFPGRFSGRQFSNSRSEMNVSTLELGDSALYLCASSKDRGALETQYFGPGTRLLVL.

The chain joins TRBV9 to TRBJ2-3; TRBD1 matches 7 bases. The CDR3 runs 16 residues. Trimming removed 3 bases from V and 2 bases from J; junction bases left unmatched: 9. The germline CDR1 and CDR2 sequences are SGDLS and YYNGEE. The CDR3 sequence is CASSAPGQVTTDTQYF. CDR3 in DNA: TGTGCCAGCAGCGCCCCCGGACAGGTAACCACAGATACGCAGTATTTT. The full variable domain, rest sourced from reference TRBV9 and TRBJ2-3, is DSGVTQTPKHLITATGQRVTLRCSPRSGDLSVYWYQQSLDQGLQFLIQYYNGEERAKGNILERFSAQQFPDLHSELNLSSLELGDSALYFCASSAPGQVTTDTQYFGPGTRLTVL.

This rearrangement joins TRBV5-6 to TRBJ1-2, with a weak D call TRBD1 (6 bases). V was cut by 2 bases and J by 2 bases, with 10 bases left in between. This CDR3 comprises 14 residues. Per germline, CDR1 SGHDT and CDR2 YYEEEE. CDR3 in DNA: TGTGCCAGCAGCTTCGGCAGGGGAAACTATGGCTACACCTTC. Amino acids: CASSFGRGNYGYTF.

This sequence joins TRBV6-6 and TRBJ2-7; 7 bases match TRBD1. Germline V gene lookup returns CDR1 MNHNY and CDR2 SVGAGI (reference sequence). CDR3 size: 16 residues. V lost 4 bases to trimming and J lost 6 bases; unmatched junction nucleotides: 15. In DNA, the CDR3 is TGTGCCAGCAGTTCGACAGGGAACCGAGGGGGAGTCGAGCAGTACTTC. It translates to CASSSTGNRGGVEQYF.

The chain is built from TRBV6-1 and TRBJ1-1; no firm D call. Germline V gene lookup returns CDR1 MNHNS and CDR2 SASEGT. The CDR3 sequence is 13 residues long. The V and J ends lost 7 bases and 1 base respectively, with 10 bases between them. The CDR3 sequence: CASINGGNTEAFF. CDR3 coding DNA: TGTGCCAGCATAAACGGTGGGAACACTGAAGCTTTCTTT.

A single count supports this clone. The chain recombines TRBV2 with TRBJ1-2, with D tentatively TRBD1 (5 bases). The germline V gene encodes CDR1 SNHLY and CDR2 FYNNEI. The V end lost 8 bases, the J end lost 8 bases, and 15 bases lay between the germline ends. CDR3 size: 12 residues. The CDR3 bases are TGTGCCAGCTATGCCGGGACTCAAGGCTACACCTTC. Translation: CASYAGTQGYTF.

The chain couples TRBV6-5 to TRBJ2-7, with D unresolved. Looked up from germline, CDR1 is MNHEY and CDR2 is SVGAGI. V gave up 0 bases and J gave up 3 bases, with 9 bases separating them. CDR3 size: 14 residues. This CDR3 reads CASSYSNGNYEQYF. The CDR3 DNA reads as TGTGCCAGCAGTTACTCGAACGGAAACTACGAGCAGTACTTC.